These 14 T cell receptor beta chains came from one sample sequenced in a study of blood T cell repertoires in COVID-19. The table came from immunoSEQ multiplex PCR; TCRdb's copy has only in-frame clones and leaves some out. The sample lists 75,000 to 90,000 clones; about 78% were seen once. Sequencing was performed on peripheral blood. The receptors come from a man aged 55 to 69 with COVID-19, enrolled during active disease.

V usage is TRBV19 and J usage is TRBJ2-7, with D tentatively TRBD2 (5 bases). The V and J ends lost 3 bases and 7 bases respectively, with 13 bases between them. CDR1 LNHDA and CDR2 SQIVND come from the germline V gene (reference sequence). CDR3 length: 13 amino acids. The CDR3 here is CASSMAGEREQYF. The DNA for the CDR3 is TGTGCCAGTAGTATGGCTGGGGAGAGAGAGCAGTACTTC.

V gene TRBV6-6 combines with J gene TRBJ2-5; 11 positions match TRBD1. The germline V gene has CDR1 MNHNY and CDR2 SVGAGI (reference sequence). Trimming took 5 bases from V and 9 from J; bases not matched to a gene: 14. The CDR3 totals 16 residues. CDR3 coding DNA: TGTGCCAGCAGTCGAGGGGGACAGGGGGTCCTGGAGTCCCAGTACTTC. It specifies CASSRGGQGVLESQYF.

The rearrangement links TRBV5-1 to TRBJ1-2; 10 nucleotides agree with TRBD1. V trimming: 4 bases; J trimming: 6 bases; junction bases outside the gene matches: 18. Germline V CDR1 and CDR2: SGHRS, YFSETQ. There are 18 residues in the CDR3. The CDR3 here is CASSPARDRGNLADGYTF. The CDR3 DNA reads as TGCGCCAGCAGCCCGGCGCGGGACAGGGGTAATCTAGCCGATGGCTACACCTTC.

The rearrangement links TRBV19 to TRBJ2-2, with D hard to call. Looked up from germline, CDR1 is LNHDA and CDR2 is SQIVND (reference sequence). Trimming left V 7 bases short and J 3 bases short, with 15 bases between. The CDR3 consists of 15 residues. The CDR3 loop is CASTHPGQDTGELFF. CDR3 nucleotide sequence: TGTGCCAGTACCCACCCTGGCCAGGACACCGGGGAGCTGTTTTTT. Supplemented by reference TRBV19 and TRBJ2-2, the full variable domain reads DGGITQSPKYLFRKEGQNVTLSCEQNLNHDAMYWYRQDPGQGLRLIYYSQIVNDFQKGDIAEGYSVSREKKESFPLTVTSAQKNPTAFYLCASTHPGQDTGELFFGEGSRLTVL.

This clone has only one observation. The DNA for the CDR3 is TGTGCCAGCAGCGACGGGGTATACGGCTACACCTTC. This translates into CASSDGVYGYTF. This chain links TRBV9 with TRBJ1-2; D is undetermined. Germline V gene lookup returns CDR1 SGDLS and CDR2 YYNGEE. Between the trimmed V and J ends, which lost 3 bases and 8 bases, there was a span of 11 bases. There are 12 residues in the CDR3. The whole variable domain, filled in from reference TRBV9 and TRBJ1-2, reads DSGVTQTPKHLITATGQRVTLRCSPRSGDLSVYWYQQSLDQGLQFLIQYYNGEERAKGNILERFSAQQFPDLHSELNLSSLELGDSALYFCASSDGVYGYTFGSGTRLTVV.

This chain connects TRBV14 to TRBJ1-2; D remains unclear. The CDR3 is 14 amino acids. Trimming shortened V by 0 bases and J by 8 bases, and 13 bases separated the two germline ends. The germline CDR1 and CDR2 sequences are SGHDN and FVKESK. The CDR3 loop reads CASSQDTWAGGYTF. Written as DNA, the CDR3 is TGTGCCAGCAGCCAAGATACGTGGGCAGGAGGCTACACCTTC.

The chain recombines TRBV18 with TRBJ2-4; 11 bases map to TRBD1. Trimming at V came to 3 bases and at J to 6 bases, leaving 1 base not matched to a gene. CDR1 and CDR2 (germline): KGHSH, LQKENI. This CDR3 is 14 amino acids long. CDR3 residues: CASSPGTGGNIQYF. DNA for the CDR3: TGTGCCAGCTCACCGGGGACAGGGGGAAACATTCAGTACTTC.

This chain connects TRBV9 to TRBJ2-1; tentative D call: TRBD2 (6 bases). The germline V gene has CDR1 SGDLS and CDR2 YYNGEE. The CDR3 totals 18 residues. The ends were cut back, 0 bases at V and 0 bases at J, with 16 bases in the middle. The CDR3 region has the DNA TGTGCCAGCAGCGTAGGGTCGACCGCGGGGAGCTCCTACAATGAGCAGTTCTTC. This encodes CASSVGSTAGSSYNEQFF.

This clone has a handful of counts. The chain links TRBV4-1 to TRBJ2-7, with a weak D call TRBD1 (6 bases). Germline CDR1 reads MGHRA; CDR2 reads YSYEKL. CDR3 size: 14 residues. V lost 4 bases, J lost 3 bases, and 13 bases lay in between. Here the CDR3 DNA reads TGCGCCAGCAGCCCAATTGGACAGATCTACGAGCAGTACTTC. Protein sequence: CASSPIGQIYEQYF.

The rearrangement uses TRBV7-8 and TRBJ2-7, with 11 bases matching TRBD1. This CDR3 is built from 18 residues. The V gene end was trimmed by 5 bases and the J gene end by 3 bases; junction bases not matched to a gene: 15. Germline V gives CDR1 SGHVS, CDR2 FQNEAQ. The CDR3 DNA sequence: TGTGCCAGCAGCCCCGGTCAGCTATGGGGACAGGGGGGCTACGAGCAGTACTTC. Residues: CASSPGQLWGQGGYEQYF.

The V gene is TRBV12-3 or TRBV12-4, the J gene TRBJ1-1; D ambiguous. CDR3 length: 12 amino acids. Trimming took 6 bases from V and 6 from J, leaving 11 bases between them. The CDR3 region is CASSRTLAEAFF. In nucleotides, the CDR3 is TGTGCCAGCAGCAGAACCCTCGCTGAAGCTTTCTTT.

Only one count was recorded for this clone. This chain joins TRBV7-3 and TRBJ2-3, with D unclear. Trimming pared 6 bases from V and 3 bases from J, leaving 10 bases between. Germline CDR1 reads SGHTA; CDR2 reads FQGTGA. The CDR3 covers 13 residues. CDR3 sequence: CASRSGSTDTQYF. The CDR3, as DNA: TGTGCCAGCAGGTCGGGTTCTACAGATACGCAGTATTTT.

This chain uses TRBV4-3 with TRBJ1-1, with D perhaps matching TRBD1 (5 bases). The V end lost 1 base, the J end lost 0 bases, and 9 bases lay between the germline ends. Per the germline V gene, CDR1 is LGHNA and CDR2 is YSLEER. The CDR3 has 15 residues. The CDR3 DNA reads as TGCGCCAGCAGCCAAGTAGACAGAATGAACACTGAAGCTTTCTTT. Translation gives CASSQVDRMNTEAFF.

J is TRBJ2-2 and V is TRBV7-3; 9 bases line up with TRBD2. Per the germline V gene, CDR1 is SGHTA and CDR2 is FQGTGA. Losses at the gene ends were 8 bases for V and 4 bases for J; bases not matched to a gene: 5. This CDR3 contains 14 residues. The CDR3 sequence: CASRAGGITGELFF. The CDR3 DNA follows: TGTGCCAGCCGAGCGGGAGGAATCACCGGGGAGCTGTTTTTT.